Listed below are T cell receptor beta chains from one sample, sequenced in a study of cytomegalovirus exposure and HLA in healthy donors. The table came from immunoSEQ multiplex PCR; TCRdb's copy has only in-frame clones and leaves some out. Here the sample spans 150,000 to 200,000 clones, approximately 75% being singletons. Source material: PBMCs. The receptors derive from a woman younger than 30 in good health and CMV-seronegative. Both conserved end residues are part of each CDR3. The D gene is left open where the match is weak. Clone size is stated in some rows and not others, as once, few, many or a class when expanded.

clone size	D gene	V gene	J gene	CDR3 DNA	CDR3 protein
NA	TRBD2	TRBV28	TRBJ2-3	TGTGCCAGCACCAGTTTGGGACTAGCGAATTATTTT	CASTSLGLANYF
NA	NA	TRBV9	TRBJ1-2	TGTGCCAGCAGCGTCGGGACAAACTATGGCTACACCTTC	CASSVGTNYGYTF
few	TRBD2	TRBV9	TRBJ2-2	TGTGCCAGCAGCGCTAGACTAGCGGCGAACACCGGGGAGCTGTTTTTT	CASSARLAANTGELFF
NA	NA	TRBV18	TRBJ1-1	TGTGCCAGCTCGTTCCAGGGCAGCACTGAAGCTTTCTTT	CASSFQGSTEAFF
NA	NA	TRBV7-9	TRBJ1-5	TGTTCCAGCAGCTTAGCGTCGCATAAGACAGTTAGCAATCAGCCCCAGCATTTT	CSSSLASHKTVSNQPQHF
once	TRBD1	TRBV7-9	TRBJ1-2	TGTGCCAGCAGCTTGGGACAGATAAACTATGGCTACACCTTC	CASSLGQINYGYTF
NA	NA	TRBV5-4	TRBJ2-5	TGTGCCAGCAGCTCTGCAAACCCTACTAGGGAAGAGACCCAGTACTTC	CASSSANPTREETQYF
NA	TRBD2	TRBV7-9	TRBJ2-3	TGTTCCAGCAGCTTAGTCCGACTACTAGCGGGAGTGTCAGATACGCAGTATTTT	CSSSLVRLLAGVSDTQYF
NA	NA	TRBV5-1	TRBJ2-7	TGCGCCAGCAGCTTTATCCCAGGGGACTACTACGAGCAGTACTTC	CASSFIPGDYYEQYF
NA	TRBD1	TRBV10-2	TRBJ1-2	TGCGCCAGCAGCGACCGACAGGGATCATTCGGCTACACCTTC	CASSDRQGSFGYTF
once	TRBD2	TRBV5-4	TRBJ2-3	TGTGCCAGCAGCTGGGAAGCGGGAGGCGGAGATACGCAGTATTTT	CASSWEAGGGDTQYF
once	NA	TRBV5-1	TRBJ2-1	TGCGCCAGCAGCTTTGCGGGACAGTACAATGAGCAGTTCTTC	CASSFAGQYNEQFF
NA	NA	TRBV4-2	TRBJ1-2	TGTGCCAGCAGCCGTGAAAGGCTAGCCGGACGCTATGGCTACACCTTC	CASSRERLAGRYGYTF
NA	NA	TRBV4-2	TRBJ2-2	TGTGCCAGCAGCGAAACAGGGCGCTTGAACACCGGGGAGCTGTTTTTT	CASSETGRLNTGELFF
NA	TRBD1	TRBV6-5	TRBJ1-3	TGTGCCAGCAGTTACCGCAGGGGGTCCGGAAACACCATATATTTT	CASSYRRGSGNTIYF
NA	TRBD1	TRBV11-2	TRBJ2-7	TGTGCCAGCAGCTTAGGGACAGGGATATTCGAGCAGTACTTC	CASSLGTGIFEQYF
once	NA	TRBV5-4	TRBJ2-1	TGTGCCAGCAGCTTTGGGGGCGGGAGTTCAAATGAGCAGTTCTTC	CASSFGGGSSNEQFF
NA	NA	TRBV28	TRBJ2-1	TGTGCCACTTCGGGGGGCAACAATGAGCAGTTCTTC	CATSGGNNEQFF
NA	NA	TRBV7-9	TRBJ1-1	TGTGCCAGCAGCTCGGGGATGGCTGAAGCTTTCTTT	CASSSGMAEAFF
NA	TRBD2	TRBV2	TRBJ2-1	TGTGCCAGCAGTGACCCGGGACTAGCGGGGGCTAATGAGCAGTTCTTC	CASSDPGLAGANEQFF
NA	TRBD1	TRBV7-9	TRBJ2-7	TGTGCCAGCAGCGACCCGGGGACAGGGAGGAACGAGCAGTACTTC	CASSDPGTGRNEQYF
NA	NA	TRBV6-5	TRBJ1-1	TGTGCCAGCAGCCAGCCCGGGTCCCTCGCTGAAGCTTTCTTT	CASSQPGSLAEAFF